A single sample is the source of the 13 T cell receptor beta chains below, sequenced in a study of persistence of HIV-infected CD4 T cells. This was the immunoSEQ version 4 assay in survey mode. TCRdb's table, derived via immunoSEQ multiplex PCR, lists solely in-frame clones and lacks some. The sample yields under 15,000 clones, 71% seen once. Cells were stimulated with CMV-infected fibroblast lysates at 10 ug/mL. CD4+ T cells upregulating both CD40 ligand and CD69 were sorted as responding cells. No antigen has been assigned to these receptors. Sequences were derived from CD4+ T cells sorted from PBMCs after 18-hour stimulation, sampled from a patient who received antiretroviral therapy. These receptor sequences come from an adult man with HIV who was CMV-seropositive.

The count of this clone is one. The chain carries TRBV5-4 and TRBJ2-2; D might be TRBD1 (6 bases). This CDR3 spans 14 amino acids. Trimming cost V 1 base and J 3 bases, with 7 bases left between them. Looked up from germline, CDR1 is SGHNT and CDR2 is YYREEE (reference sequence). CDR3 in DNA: TGTGCCAGCAGCTTGAGGGGGTACACCGGGGAGCTGTTTTTT. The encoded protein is CASSLRGYTGELFF.

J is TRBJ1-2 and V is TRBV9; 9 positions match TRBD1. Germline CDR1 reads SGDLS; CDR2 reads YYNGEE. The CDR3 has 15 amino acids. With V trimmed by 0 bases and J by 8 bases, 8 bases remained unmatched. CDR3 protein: CASSVGAVGQGGYTF. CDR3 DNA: TGTGCCAGCAGCGTAGGAGCGGTGGGACAGGGAGGCTACACCTTC.

This CDR3 reads CARSQDGSSYNEQFF. CDR3 in DNA: TGTGCCAGAAGCCAGGACGGGAGCTCCTACAATGAGCAGTTCTTC. The rearrangement links TRBV7-5 to TRBJ2-1; no DNA check was done on the table's D call, TRBD2. TRBV7-5 counts as a pseudogene. The CDR3 is 15 amino acids.

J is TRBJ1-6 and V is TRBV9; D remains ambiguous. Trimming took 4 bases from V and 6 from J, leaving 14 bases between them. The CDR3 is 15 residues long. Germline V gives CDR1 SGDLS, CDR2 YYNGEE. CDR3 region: CASSIRGAGNSPLHF. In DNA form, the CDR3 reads TGTGCCAGCAGCATCCGGGGTGCTGGTAATTCACCCCTCCACTTT.

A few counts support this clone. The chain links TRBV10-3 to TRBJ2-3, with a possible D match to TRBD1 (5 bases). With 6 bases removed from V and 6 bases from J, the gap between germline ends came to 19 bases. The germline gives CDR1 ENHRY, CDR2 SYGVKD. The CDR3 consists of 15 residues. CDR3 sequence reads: CAISPDSTWRDTQYF. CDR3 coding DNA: TGTGCCATCAGCCCTGACAGTACCTGGCGGGATACGCAGTATTTT.

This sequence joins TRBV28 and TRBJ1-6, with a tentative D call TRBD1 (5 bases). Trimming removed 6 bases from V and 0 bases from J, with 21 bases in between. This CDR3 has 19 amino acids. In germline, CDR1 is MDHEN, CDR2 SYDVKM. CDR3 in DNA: TGTGCCAGCAGCACCTTTCCCCGGGGGGGAAGCTCCTATAATTCACCCCTCCACTTT. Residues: CASSTFPRGGSSYNSPLHF.

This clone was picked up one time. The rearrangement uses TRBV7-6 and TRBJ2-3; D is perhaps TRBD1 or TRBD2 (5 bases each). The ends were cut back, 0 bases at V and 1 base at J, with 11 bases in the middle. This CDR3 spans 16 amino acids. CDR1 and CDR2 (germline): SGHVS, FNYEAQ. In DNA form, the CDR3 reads TGTGCCAGCAGCTTAGCAGGGGCCGGGGGCACAGATACGCAGTATTTT. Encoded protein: CASSLAGAGGTDTQYF.

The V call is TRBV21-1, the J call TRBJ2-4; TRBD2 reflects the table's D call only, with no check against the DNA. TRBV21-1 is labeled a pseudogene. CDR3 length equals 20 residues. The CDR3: CASSKAPRLAGGRAKNIQYF. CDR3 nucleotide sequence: TGTGCCAGCAGCAAAGCGCCTAGACTAGCGGGGGGCCGGGCCAAAAACATTCAGTACTTC.

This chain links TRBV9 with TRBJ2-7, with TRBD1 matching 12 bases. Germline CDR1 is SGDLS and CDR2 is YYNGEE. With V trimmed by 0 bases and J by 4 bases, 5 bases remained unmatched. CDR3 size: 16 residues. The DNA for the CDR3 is TGTGCCAGCAGCGTAGCCGCGGGACAGGGGGCTTACGAGCAGTACTTC. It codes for CASSVAAGQGAYEQYF.

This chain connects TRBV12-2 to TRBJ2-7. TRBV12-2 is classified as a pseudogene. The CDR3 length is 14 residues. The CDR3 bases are TGTGCAAGTCGCTTAGCGGTGTTACCCTACGAGCAGTACTTC. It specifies CASRLAVLPYEQYF.

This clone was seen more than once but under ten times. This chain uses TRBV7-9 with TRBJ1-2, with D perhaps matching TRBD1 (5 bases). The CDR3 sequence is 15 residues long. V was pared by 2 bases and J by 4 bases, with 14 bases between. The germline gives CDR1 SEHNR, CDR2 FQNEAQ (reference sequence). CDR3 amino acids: CASSLQGQVAYGYTF. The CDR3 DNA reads TGTGCCAGCAGCTTACAGGGTCAGGTTGCCTATGGCTACACCTTC.

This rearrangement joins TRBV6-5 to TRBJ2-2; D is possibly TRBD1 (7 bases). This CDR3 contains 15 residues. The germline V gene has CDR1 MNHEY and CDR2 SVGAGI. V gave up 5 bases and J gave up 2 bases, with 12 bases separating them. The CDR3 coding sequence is TGTGCCAGCAGTCGTCAGGGGGGTAACACCGGGGAGCTGTTTTTT. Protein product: CASSRQGGNTGELFF.

CDR3 in amino acids: CASNGQASGRWKGNTIYF. CDR3 sequence (DNA): TGTGCCAGCAACGGACAGGCCTCAGGGAGGTGGAAGGGAAACACCATATATTTT. V usage is TRBV28 and J usage is TRBJ1-3; 7 bases are shared with TRBD1. The ends lost 7 bases at V and 4 bases at J; junction bases unmatched: 19. The CDR3 is 18 residues long. In germline, CDR1 is MDHEN, CDR2 SYDVKM. The variable domain in full, completed from reference TRBV28 and TRBJ1-3, reads DVKVTQSSRYLVKRTGEKVFLECVQDMDHENMFWYRQDPGLGLRLIYFSYDVKMKEKGDIPEGYSVSREKKERFSLILESASTNQTSMYLCASNGQASGRWKGNTIYFGEGSWLTVV.